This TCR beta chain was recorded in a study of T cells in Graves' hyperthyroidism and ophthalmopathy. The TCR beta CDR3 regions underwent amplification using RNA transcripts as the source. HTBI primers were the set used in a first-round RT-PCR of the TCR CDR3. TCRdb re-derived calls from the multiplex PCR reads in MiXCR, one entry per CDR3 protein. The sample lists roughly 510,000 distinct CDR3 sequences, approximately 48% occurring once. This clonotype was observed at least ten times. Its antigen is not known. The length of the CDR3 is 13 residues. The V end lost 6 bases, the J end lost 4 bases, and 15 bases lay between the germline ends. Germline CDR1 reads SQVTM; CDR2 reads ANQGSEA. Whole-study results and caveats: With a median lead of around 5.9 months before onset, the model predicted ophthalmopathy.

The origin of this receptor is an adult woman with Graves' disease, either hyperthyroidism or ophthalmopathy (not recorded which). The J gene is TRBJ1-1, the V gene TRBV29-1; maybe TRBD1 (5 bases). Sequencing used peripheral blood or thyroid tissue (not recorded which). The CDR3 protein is CSVPRGGSTEAFF. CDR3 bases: TGCAGCGTACCCCGTGGGGGTTCCACTGAAGCTTTCTTT. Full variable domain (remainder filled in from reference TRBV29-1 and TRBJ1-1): SAVISQKPSRDICQRGTSLTIQCQVDSQVTMMFWYRQQPGQSLTLIATANQGSEATYESGFVIDKFPISRPNLTFSTLTVSNMSPEDSSIYLCSVPRGGSTEAFFGQGTRLTVV.